The rows below give T cell receptor beta chains drawn from one sample of a study of CD8+CD57+ T cells in acquired aplastic anemia. TCRdb fed the reads into MiXCR, producing one record per CDR3 protein. Here the sample spans 180,000 or so distinct CDR3 sequences, approximately 45% being singletons. The sequencing sample was made of sorted CD4+, CD8+, or CD8+CD57+ T cells (not recorded which) from PBMCs. The receptors come from a human donor in good health. CDR3s include the opening cysteine and the closing phenylalanine or tryptophan. D genes are given only for firm matches. Clone size is stated in some rows and not others, as once, few, many or a class when expanded.

abundance,d_gene,v_gene,j_gene,CDR3nt,CDR3aa
-,-,TRBV29-1,TRBJ2-2,TGCAGCTCATCGGTCAGAAACACCGGGGAGCTGTTTTTT,CSSSVRNTGELFF
many,-,TRBV5-5,TRBJ1-2,TGTGCCAGCAGCTTGCCATCTGGGACGGGCTTATTTGGCTACACCTTC,CASSLPSGTGLFGYTF
-,TRBD1,TRBV3-1,TRBJ2-7,TGTGCCAGCAGCCCCTCCAATGACGGGACAGGAATCCCCTACGAGCAGTACTTC,CASSPSNDGTGIPYEQYF
few,TRBD1,TRBV11-1,TRBJ2-7,TGTGCCAGCAGCCCCAGCGGGACAGGGACTCTGGACGAGCAGTACTTC,CASSPSGTGTLDEQYF
-,-,TRBV10-3,TRBJ2-2,TGTGCCATCAGTGAGACAGACACCGGGGAGCTGTTTTTT,CAISETDTGELFF
-,-,TRBV28,TRBJ2-5,TGTGCCAGCAGTTTTCGAGCGCAAGAGACCCAGTACTTC,CASSFRAQETQYF
-,-,TRBV7-2,TRBJ1-6,TGTGCCAGCAGCCGGACGGATAATTCACCCCTCCACTTT,CASSRTDNSPLHF
-,TRBD2,TRBV2,TRBJ2-3,TGTGCCAGCCATCCGGGGGGGACAGATACGCAGTATTTT,CASHPGGTDTQYF
-,TRBD2,TRBV4-1,TRBJ2-7,TGCGCCAGCAGCCGGATGGGACTAGCAGGAAACGAGCAGTACTTC,CASSRMGLAGNEQYF
-,-,TRBV5-4,TRBJ1-6,TGTGCCAGCAGCTTACGGCAGTCACCCCTCCACTTT,CASSLRQSPLHF
-,TRBD1,TRBV20-1,TRBJ1-5,TGCAGTGCCCCACGACAGGGGATTAATCAGCCCCAGCATTTT,CSAPRQGINQPQHF
-,TRBD2,TRBV10-3,TRBJ2-5,TGTGCCATCAGTGAAACTAGCGGGGGGACAGAGACCCAGTACTTC,CAISETSGGTETQYF
-,TRBD2,TRBV7-6,TRBJ2-1,TGTGCCAGCAGGGGACTAGCGGGAGACAATGAGCAGTTCTTC,CASRGLAGDNEQFF
-,-,TRBV7-6,TRBJ1-1,TGTGCCAGCAGCTTAGCGGCGTCGAGTGGCGCTGAAGCTTTCTTT,CASSLAASSGAEAFF
few,-,TRBV27,TRBJ2-6,TGTGCCAGCAGTATAGGGAGACGAACGTCTGGGGCCAACGTCCTGACTTTC,CASSIGRRTSGANVLTF
-,TRBD2,TRBV7-6,TRBJ2-5,TGTGCCAGCAGCTCACTAGCGGGAGGGCCGGAGACCCAGTACTTC,CASSSLAGGPETQYF
-,-,TRBV10-3,TRBJ2-3,TGTGCCATCTGCGATGCTCCCTTCACAGATACGCAGTATTTT,CAICDAPFTDTQYF
-,-,TRBV30,TRBJ1-5,TGTGCCTGGAGTGTTGGGGGGGGAGGAAATCAGCCCCAGCATTTT,CAWSVGGGGNQPQHF
many,-,TRBV11-3,TRBJ1-1,TGTGCCAGCAGCCGAGACACTGAAGCTTTCTTT,CASSRDTEAFF
many,TRBD2,TRBV4-2,TRBJ2-7,TGTGCCAGCAGCGAGGGACTAGCGGGATCTTTCCTCTACGAGCAGTACTTC,CASSEGLAGSFLYEQYF
many,TRBD1,TRBV27,TRBJ1-2,TGTGCCAGCAGAAGGCGACAGGGTGGAGGCTACACCTTC,CASRRRQGGGYTF
-,-,TRBV15,TRBJ2-1,TGTGCCACCAGCCGGGATTCCTACAATGAGCAGTTCTTC,CATSRDSYNEQFF